The rows below give T cell receptor beta chains drawn from one sample of a study of OX40 agonist ivuxolimab in advanced cancers. Clones were read by immunoSEQ multiplex PCR, and TCRdb kept only the in-frame ones, dropping some. The profile shows about 65,000 clones, about nine tenths of them singletons. The sequences come from CD4+ or CD8+ T cells sorted from blood, collected in a trial of the OX40 agonist ivuxolimab. The source is an adult with an advanced solid tumor such as melanoma, head and neck, liver or kidney cancer. The CDR3 runs from the conserved cysteine through the conserved F or W. A D gene is named only where the DNA matches it firmly. The size entry is marked missing in some rows and otherwise reads once, few, many or a size class.

v_call	clone_size	j_call	d_call	cdr3_aa	cdr3_nt
TRBV30	.	TRBJ1-6	.	CAWSPPHNSPLHF	TGTGCCTGGAGTCCCCCCCATAATTCACCCCTCCACTTT
TRBV27	.	TRBJ1-1	.	CASSPLRGGDPEAFF	TGTGCCAGCAGCCCACTCCGGGGAGGGGATCCTGAAGCTTTCTTT
TRBV19	once	TRBJ2-1	.	CASSMTGLTEQFF	TGTGCCAGTAGTATGACGGGGCTCACTGAGCAGTTCTTC
TRBV6-1	.	TRBJ2-2	.	CASSEVGSTGELFF	TGTGCCAGCAGTGAAGTGGGGAGCACCGGGGAGCTGTTTTTT
TRBV27	.	TRBJ1-1	.	CASRPGGARNTEAFF	TGTGCCAGCAGGCCGGGGGGGGCACGGAACACTGAAGCTTTCTTT
TRBV4-3	.	TRBJ2-3	.	CASSQMGSDTQYF	TGCGCCAGCAGCCAAATGGGGAGCGATACGCAGTATTTT
TRBV7-9	few	TRBJ1-1	TRBD1	CASSGRDRNTEAFF	TGTGCCAGCAGCGGACGGGACAGGAACACTGAAGCTTTCTTT
TRBV5-1	.	TRBJ2-7	TRBD2	CASRGEGRLAYEQYF	TGCGCCAGCAGGGGGGAGGGGCGGCTCGCCTACGAGCAGTACTTC
TRBV5-1	.	TRBJ1-3	.	CASSLGGSGNTIYF	TGCGCCAGCAGCTTGGGAGGGTCTGGAAACACCATATATTTT
TRBV7-2	.	TRBJ1-2	TRBD1	CASSLGGQGTNYGYTF	TGTGCCAGCAGCTTAGGAGGACAGGGGACTAACTATGGCTACACCTTC
TRBV6-5	.	TRBJ2-4	.	CASSLRQGRYF	TGTGCCAGCAGTCTTCGCCAGGGTAGGTACTTC
TRBV5-3	.	TRBJ1-2	.	CARSLSPMRESSCYGYTF	TGTGCCAGAAGCTTGTCCCCGATGAGGGAATCCAGCTGTTATGGCTACACCTTC
TRBV30	.	TRBJ2-3	TRBD2	CAFRLAGGRVDTQYF	TGTGCCTTCCGACTAGCGGGGGGGCGGGTAGATACGCAGTATTTT
TRBV7-3	.	TRBJ1-1	.	CASSLTGVGTEAFF	TGTGCCAGCAGCTTAACGGGGGTGGGAACTGAAGCTTTCTTT
TRBV2	.	TRBJ1-1	TRBD1	CASSIRGTGEAFF	TGTGCCAGCAGTATCCGCGGGACAGGCGAAGCTTTCTTT
TRBV27	.	TRBJ2-1	.	CASTWDTRINNEQFF	TGTGCCAGCACCTGGGACACCCGAATAAACAATGAGCAGTTCTTC
TRBV18	.	TRBJ1-2	.	CASSPQMTTDYGYTF	TGTGCCAGCTCACCTCAGATGACGACAGACTATGGCTACACCTTC
TRBV27	.	TRBJ2-3	TRBD2	CASSTVGRADTQYF	TGTGCCAGCAGCACCGTGGGGAGGGCGGATACGCAGTATTTT
TRBV19	.	TRBJ1-2	.	CASLPSQGRYGYTF	TGTGCCAGTCTCCCGTCCCAGGGAAGATATGGCTACACCTTC
TRBV5-1	.	TRBJ2-6	TRBD2	CASSLERGAITGVSGANVLTF	TGCGCCAGCAGCTTGGAGCGGGGGGCTATCACAGGCGTCTCTGGGGCCAACGTCCTGACTTTC
TRBV5-1	.	TRBJ2-3	.	CASSSGTLDTQYF	TGCGCCAGCAGTTCCGGGACGCTAGATACGCAGTATTTT
TRBV7-9	.	TRBJ1-2	.	CASSFQANYGYTF	TGTGCCAGCAGCTTCCAAGCTAACTATGGCTACACCTTC
TRBV7-2	.	TRBJ2-5	.	CASSKRVETQYF	TGTGCCAGCAGCAAGCGGGTGGAGACCCAGTACTTC
TRBV6-1	.	TRBJ2-7	.	CASSINRGYEQYF	TGTGCCAGCAGTATAAACCGGGGCTACGAGCAGTACTTC
TRBV11-2	.	TRBJ1-2	.	CASSPQIGSDYGYTF	TGTGCCAGCAGCCCCCAGATAGGGTCCGACTATGGCTACACCTTC